The present TCR beta chain was sequenced within a study of shared clonotypes between healthy human individuals. Study-wide results and caveats: Sampling involved blood alone; tissue repertoires likely differ. As a rule, naive subsets had a larger estimated richness than memory subsets.

With regard to this clone: Its specificity is not known.

With 4 bases clipped from V and 3 bases from J, the junction kept 4 bases outside the gene matches. The germline V gene has CDR1 SGHRS and CDR2 YFSETQ. This CDR3 is built from 16 residues. Per the authors' pipeline: Filtering was not the same, since immunoSEQ gave junction-only sequences without quality scores. Here immunoSEQ multiplex PCR was the method, and the copy in TCRdb shows in-frame clones only, minus some. That table supplies the V and J calls and clone size; D and trimming were determined from the DNA. The sample records millions of clones, about 95% being singletons. Naivety among CD8 cells was defined by CD45RO negativity and positive CCR7 selection, thereby excluding terminally differentiated effector memory CD45RA+ cells.

This chain uses TRBV5-1 with TRBJ2-2, with 12 bases lining up with TRBD1. The specimen sequenced was naive CD8+ T cells sorted from blood. The clonotype originates from a man younger than 30 in good health. The CDR3 DNA follows: TGCGCCAGCAGCACGGGACAGGGGGCTTACACCGGGGAGCTGTTTTTT. Translated, it gives CASSTGQGAYTGELFF.